This TCR beta chain was sequenced for a study of OX40 agonist ivuxolimab in advanced cancers. Across the study: Every 2 weeks, patients got intravenous ivuxolimab at one of six dose levels (0.01-10 mg/kg).

V dropped 0 bases and J dropped 4 bases, with 17 bases sitting between them. The V gene's germline CDR1 is SGDLS and CDR2 YYNGEE. CDR3 length: 16 amino acids. Overall study results and limits: Relative to CD4+, CD8+ T cells held more expanded clones on average.

Sequencing was performed with immunoSEQ multiplex PCR; in TCRdb, only in-frame clones are kept and a portion is missing. The data contain tens of thousands of clones, roughly four fifths of them singletons. In regard to this clone: What it binds is not known.

The chain recombines TRBV9 with TRBJ2-7; either TRBD1 or TRBD2 may supply D (6 bases each). Material: CD4+ or CD8+ T cells sorted from blood, obtained in a trial of the OX40 agonist ivuxolimab. The TCR originated in an adult with an advanced solid tumor such as melanoma, head and neck, liver or kidney cancer. The CDR3 nucleotides are TGTGCCAGCAGCGTAGGTCTTGGGGGGCCTATTTACGAGCAGTACTTC. Protein sequence: CASSVGLGGPIYEQYF.